This T cell receptor (beta chain) was sequenced in a study of shared clonotypes between healthy human individuals. Study-wide context: Each donor's CD4 naive and CD4 memory cells filled three plates apiece, CD8 naive two, and CD8 memory one.

Naive CD8 cells, CD45RO-negative and positively selected for CCR7, excluded terminally differentiated effector memory CD45RA+ cells. There were only Caucasian adults among the donors, and all lived in Nashville, Tennessee. Looked up from germline, CDR1 is SGHTA and CDR2 is FQGTGA. The CDR3 runs 14 residues. V shed 2 bases and J shed 7 bases, with 12 bases lying between them. Only in-frame clones appear in the TCRdb table, and some are missing; sequencing was by immunoSEQ multiplex PCR. The sample includes hundreds of thousands of clones, about 96% seen only once; the top ten take 0.11%. This clonotype was obtained from a woman aged 30 to 39 in good health. Sequencing input: naive CD8+ T cells sorted from blood. The chain uses TRBV7-3 and TRBJ2-1; a possible D gene is TRBD1 (7 bases). CDR3 residues: CASSLGGGANEQFF. The CDR3 DNA follows: TGTGCCAGCAGCTTAGGAGGGGGCGCGAATGAGCAGTTCTTC.